The rows below give T cell receptor beta chains drawn from one sample of a study of Graves' ophthalmopathy and Graves' hyperthyroidism. MiXCR, run by TCRdb on the multiplex PCR reads, gives a single entry per CDR3 protein. The data contain roughly 410,000 distinct CDR3 sequences, 15% to 19% of them seen just once; the ten biggest clones take up around 7%. The sample comprised peripheral blood. These receptors came from a woman under 30 with stable Graves' hyperthyroidism. CDR3s include the opening cysteine and the closing phenylalanine or tryptophan. The D gene is left open where the match is weak. Size is stated for part of the rows, as once, few or many counts, or as a class when the clone is expanded.

TRBV6-2/TRBV6-3	TRBJ2-5	many	-	CASSTDRQETQYF	TGTGCCAGCAGCACAGACAGACAAGAGACCCAGTACTTC
TRBV18	TRBJ2-5	few	-	CASSLQGSETRYF	TGTGCCAGCTCACTTCAGGGTTCAGAGACCCGGTACTTC
TRBV7-9	TRBJ1-2	many	-	CASSMLGGDYGYTF	TGTGCCAGCAGCATGCTAGGAGGTGACTATGGCTACACCTTC
TRBV10-3	TRBJ2-7	many	TRBD1	CAITRDRLAYEQYF	TGTGCCATCACCCGGGACAGGCTTGCCTACGAGCAGTACTTC
TRBV7-3	TRBJ1-1	-	-	CASSLTPRGLNTEAFF	TGTGCCAGCAGCTTAACGCCCAGGGGCTTGAACACTGAAGCTTTCTTT
TRBV6-2/TRBV6-3	TRBJ2-5	many	-	CASSYSASGTRVLETQYF	TGTGCCAGCAGTTATTCAGCATCCGGGACGAGAGTTTTGGAGACCCAGTACTTC
TRBV12-3/TRBV12-4	TRBJ1-2	many	-	CASSDHRTANYGYTF	TGTGCCAGCAGTGACCACCGGACGGCTAACTATGGCTACACCTTC
TRBV5-1	TRBJ2-7	few	-	CASASDDYEQYF	TGCGCCAGCGCGTCGGACGACTACGAGCAGTACTTC
TRBV20-1	TRBJ2-7	-	TRBD1	CSARRQGFYYEQYF	TGCAGTGCTAGAAGACAGGGGTTCTACTACGAGCAGTACTTC
TRBV9	TRBJ2-5	many	-	CASSVAGSNQEAQYF	TGTGCCAGCAGCGTAGCTGGCAGCAATCAAGAGGCCCAGTACTTC
TRBV6-2/TRBV6-3	TRBJ1-5	many	-	CASSLRGFGNQPQHF	TGTGCCAGCAGTTTAAGGGGTTTCGGCAATCAGCCCCAGCATTTT
TRBV20-1	TRBJ1-6	-	TRBD1	CSAPGTANSPLHF	TGCAGTGCTCCCGGGACAGCCAATTCACCCCTCCACTTT
TRBV6-5	TRBJ1-2	many	-	CASSYLTTRVRGGYTF	TGTGCCAGCAGTTACTTGACCACCAGGGTACGGGGTGGCTACACCTTC
TRBV2	TRBJ2-4	many	-	CASSPKNIQYF	TGTGCCAGCAGTCCCAAAAACATTCAGTACTTC
TRBV9	TRBJ1-5	many	-	CASSVDGGFSNQPQHF	TGTGCCAGCAGCGTAGACGGGGGATTTAGCAATCAGCCCCAGCATTTT
TRBV11-2	TRBJ1-2	many	-	CASSLDTPGYYGYTF	TGTGCCAGCAGCTTAGATACGCCGGGGTACTATGGCTACACCTTC
TRBV7-8	TRBJ2-5	many	-	CASRDGAGIGETQYF	TGTGCCAGCAGGGACGGGGCGGGCATCGGCGAGACCCAGTACTTC
TRBV12-3/TRBV12-4	TRBJ1-1	many	-	CASSLRESAFF	TGTGCCAGCAGTTTACGGGAGTCGGCTTTCTTT
TRBV6-5	TRBJ1-2	many	-	CASSITGKGDYGYTF	TGTGCCAGCAGTATAACAGGAAAGGGAGACTATGGCTACACCTTC
TRBV7-2	TRBJ1-2	many	-	CASSLRQGNGYTF	TGTGCCAGCAGCTTAAGGCAGGGAAATGGCTACACCTTC
TRBV6-1	TRBJ1-1	-	-	CASRRVTDTEAFF	TGTGCCAGCAGACGGGTCACGGACACTGAAGCTTTCTTT
TRBV7-2	TRBJ1-2	many	TRBD1	CASSLRGGGAYGYTF	TGTGCCAGCAGCCTCAGGGGGGGAGGGGCCTATGGCTACACCTTC
TRBV27	TRBJ2-5	many	TRBD2	CASSGLAGALIRETQYF	TGTGCCAGCAGTGGACTAGCGGGGGCCTTAATCCGAGAGACCCAGTACTTC
TRBV2	TRBJ2-7	-	-	CASRRTTQYEQYF	TGTGCCAGCCGGAGGACTACCCAATACGAGCAGTACTTC
TRBV6-2/TRBV6-3	TRBJ2-4	-	TRBD1	CASSYTGQSGDIKYF	TGTGCCAGCAGTTACACGGGACAGTCTGGGGACATTAAGTACTTC